The next 29 T cell receptor beta chains were all read from a single sample in a study of blood T cell repertoires in COVID-19. This table comes from immunoSEQ multiplex PCR, and its TCRdb copy is limited to in-frame clones, with some not included. The table records around 100,000 clones, roughly 92% of them present only once. The sample consisted of peripheral blood. The receptor source for this set is a woman between 45 and 65 years old with COVID-19, enrolled during active disease.

This chain connects TRBV7-2 to TRBJ2-5, with a possible D match to TRBD2 (5 bases). V shed 3 bases and J shed 6 bases, with 11 bases lying between them. The CDR3 totals 13 residues. Germline assignment: CDR1 SGHTA and CDR2 FQGNSA. Here the CDR3 DNA reads TGTGCCAGCAGCTTCACGTCGGGGAAGACCCAGTACTTC. Translation gives CASSFTSGKTQYF.

The chain is built from TRBV6-5 and TRBJ1-1, with 7 nucleotides matching TRBD1. This CDR3 has 14 residues. The junction had 0 bases not matched to a gene; V was cut back by 2 bases and J by 0 bases. CDR1 and CDR2 from the germline V gene are MNHEY and SVGAGI. CDR3 sequence: CASSYDRVNTEAFF. The CDR3 DNA reads TGTGCCAGCAGTTACGACAGGGTGAACACTGAAGCTTTCTTT.

The J gene is TRBJ2-3, the V gene TRBV19; TRBD2 matches 11 bases. The germline V gene encodes CDR1 LNHDA and CDR2 SQIVND (reference sequence). The CDR3 has 17 residues. The trim removed 4 bases at V and 0 bases at J, leaving 6 bases unmatched. The CDR3 DNA sequence: TGTGCCAGTAGTAGACTAGCGGGGATTCCTAGCACAGATACGCAGTATTTT. It encodes CASSRLAGIPSTDTQYF.

About this clone itself: A read error may produce the germline difference seen at one junction end. The CDR3 DNA reads TGTGCCAACAGCCTCCAGGGAGGTTATAACACCGGGGAGCTGTTTTTT. Protein sequence: CANSLQGGYNTGELFF. J is TRBJ2-2 and V is TRBV14, with D possibly TRBD2 on 6 matching bases. The CDR3 has 16 residues. Germline CDR1 is SGHDN and CDR2 is FVKESK.

This clone was seen once. The gene calls are TRBV5-1 and TRBJ2-2, with 9 positions matching TRBD2. CDR3 size: 14 residues. With 7 bases clipped from V and 4 bases from J, the junction kept 5 bases outside the gene matches. Germline loops: CDR1 SGHRS, CDR2 YFSETQ. In DNA form, the CDR3 reads TGCGCCAGCGGCCAGGGACTAGCCACCGGGGAGCTGTTTTTT. Residues: CASGQGLATGELFF.

The V and J genes are TRBV11-3 and TRBJ1-1; TRBD1 is a possible D gene (5 bases). Between the trimmed V and J ends, which lost 3 bases and 7 bases, there was a span of 18 bases. This CDR3 has 15 residues. Germline V gene lookup returns CDR1 SGHNT and CDR2 YENEEA. In nucleotides, the CDR3 is TGTGCCAGCAGCTTGATGTCGCGGGGTGGGGGTGAAGCTTTCTTT. Its protein product is CASSLMSRGGGEAFF.

The chain links TRBV4-1 to TRBJ2-7, with 7 bases aligning to TRBD1. Germline CDR1 and CDR2: MGHRA and YSYEKL. This CDR3 is 13 amino acids long. V trimming: 3 bases; J trimming: 4 bases; junction bases outside the gene matches: 3. CDR3 sequence (DNA): TGCGCCAGCAGCCAGGCGGACAGGTACGAGCAGTACTTC. This sequence encodes CASSQADRYEQYF.

The gene calls are TRBV30 and TRBJ2-3; D remains ambiguous. The CDR3 is 16 residues long. Trimming left V 1 base short and J 5 bases short, with 19 bases between. In germline, CDR1 is GTSNPN, CDR2 SVGIG (reference sequence). CDR3 sequence: CAWSGRWQRIGDTQYF. CDR3 bases: TGTGCCTGGAGTGGTCGATGGCAGCGAATAGGAGATACGCAGTATTTT.

This clone appeared a few times. V is TRBV5-1 and J is TRBJ2-2; D perhaps matches TRBD1 (5 bases). With 5 bases removed from V and 3 bases from J, the gap between germline ends came to 11 bases. Germline CDR1 reads SGHRS; CDR2 reads YFSETQ. The CDR3 has 14 residues. CDR3 in DNA: TGCGCCAGCAGGGGGCAGGTTGACACCGGGGAGCTGTTTTTT. It yields the protein CASRGQVDTGELFF.

The chain employs TRBV4-3 and TRBJ2-2, with a possible D match to TRBD1 (5 bases). Germline V gene lookup returns CDR1 LGHNA and CDR2 YSLEER. This CDR3 spans 15 amino acids. The germline V and J ends were trimmed by 1 base and 7 bases, with 13 bases remaining between them. CDR3 nucleotide sequence: TGCGCCAGCAGCCAAGTAGCAGGGTGGGACGGGGAGCTGTTTTTT. It encodes CASSQVAGWDGELFF.

The genes are TRBV6-5 and TRBJ1-2; D may be TRBD1 (5 bases). V dropped 4 bases and J dropped 5 bases, with 17 bases sitting between them. Per the germline V gene, CDR1 is MNHEY and CDR2 is SVGAGI. The CDR3 has 15 residues. CDR3 in DNA: TGTGCCAGCAGTTTCGTCGGACACACCGGGTATGGCTACACCTTC. It translates to CASSFVGHTGYGYTF.

This clone was counted a few times. The chain uses TRBV6-6 and TRBJ2-6; D call uncertain. The CDR3 loop spans 12 amino acids. V lost 5 bases and J lost 7, with 6 bases in between. Per germline, CDR1 MNHNY and CDR2 SVGAGI (reference sequence). CDR3 loop: CASSPGANVLTF. The CDR3 nucleotides are TGTGCCAGCAGTCCAGGAGCCAACGTCCTGACTTTC.

In this sample, this clone turned up once. This chain connects TRBV12-5 to TRBJ2-7, with TRBD1 identical over 8 bases. V gave up 2 bases and J gave up 7 bases; unmatched junction bases: 4. The CDR3 runs 13 residues. CDR1 and CDR2 (germline): LGHNT, FRNRAP. Here the CDR3 DNA reads TGTGCTAGTGGTTTGACTACAGGGGGAGAGCAGTACTTC. It yields the protein CASGLTTGGEQYF. The entire variable domain, with the rest obtained from reference TRBV12-5 and TRBJ2-7, is as follows: DARVTQTPRHKVTEMGQEVTMRCQPILGHNTVFWYRQTMMQGLELLAYFRNRAPLDDSGMPKDRFSAEMPDATLATLKIQPSEPRDSAVYFCASGLTTGGEQYFGPGTRLTVT.

The chain couples TRBV24-1 to TRBJ2-3; D might be TRBD1 (5 bases). V lost 2 bases and J lost 10, with 12 bases in between. Germline V gene sequence: CDR1 KGHDR, CDR2 SFDVKD. This CDR3 has 13 amino acids. The CDR3 protein is CATSDSQGPPQYF. For the CDR3, the DNA is TGTGCCACCAGTGATTCCCAGGGTCCTCCGCAGTATTTT.

The rearrangement joins TRBV19 to TRBJ2-3, with 7 bases that match TRBD1. J was trimmed by 2 bases and V by 7 bases; bases with no gene match: 6. Germline V CDR1 and CDR2: LNHDA, SQIVND (reference sequence). The CDR3 length is 14 residues. Here the CDR3 DNA reads TGTGCCAGTACCCCCGGACAGGTCACAGATACGCAGTATTTT. Protein: CASTPGQVTDTQYF.

The chain carries TRBV7-8 and TRBJ2-3; TRBD2 matches 9 bases. V dropped 5 bases and J dropped 3; count of bases not matched to a gene: 6. The CDR3 runs 15 residues. Germline-derived CDR1 and CDR2 are SGHVS and FQNEAQ. The CDR3 reads CASSKRAGGTDTQYF. The CDR3 DNA is TGTGCCAGCAGCAAGAGAGCGGGGGGTACAGATACGCAGTATTTT. Filled out from reference TRBV7-8 and TRBJ2-3, the complete variable domain reads GAGVSQSPRYKVAKRGQDVALRCDPISGHVSLFWYQQALGQGPEFLTYFQNEAQLDKSGLPSDRFFAERPEGSVSTLKIQRTQQEDSAVYLCASSKRAGGTDTQYFGPGTRLTVL.

This chain links TRBV19 with TRBJ1-5; D remains ambiguous. Between the trimmed V and J ends, which lost 7 bases and 2 bases, there was a span of 15 bases. Per germline, CDR1 LNHDA and CDR2 SQIVND (reference sequence). CDR3 size: 15 residues. CDR3 sequence reads: CASMAGNPGNQPQHF. The CDR3 region has the DNA TGTGCCAGTATGGCAGGCAACCCTGGCAATCAGCCCCAGCATTTT.

V and J are TRBV12-3 or TRBV12-4 and TRBJ2-4; tentatively, D is TRBD2 (6 bases). V was shortened by 9 bases and J by 1 base, with 7 bases between the two germline ends. CDR3 length: 12 residues. The CDR3: CASGRAKNIQYF. As DNA, the CDR3 is TGTGCCAGTGGGAGGGCCAAAAACATTCAGTACTTC.

The chain employs TRBV20-1 and TRBJ2-1; D is ambiguous. The CDR3 runs 15 residues. CDR1 and CDR2 from the germline V gene are DFQATT and SNEGSKA (reference sequence). V was cut by 3 bases and J by 0 bases, with 12 bases left in between. CDR3 sequence reads: CSASSTVSSYNEQFF. CDR3 nucleotides: TGCAGTGCTAGTTCCACAGTGAGCTCCTACAATGAGCAGTTCTTC.

The V gene is TRBV15, the J gene TRBJ2-1; the D gene is possibly TRBD1 (5 bases). With 5 bases removed from V and 1 base from J, the gap between germline ends came to 12 bases. CDR3 size: 15 residues. The germline gives CDR1 LNHNV, CDR2 YYDKDF (reference sequence). The CDR3 region is CATSFSGLSYNEQFF. The CDR3 DNA is TGTGCCACCAGCTTCTCAGGGTTGTCCTACAATGAGCAGTTCTTC.

This rearrangement joins TRBV3-1 (or the pseudogene TRBV3-2) to TRBJ2-4, with D possibly TRBD2 on 5 matching bases. The CDR3 spans 15 residues. V was cut by 6 bases and J by 6 bases, with 18 bases left in between. CDR1 and CDR2 from the germline V gene are LGHDT and YNNKEL (reference sequence). DNA of the CDR3: TGTGCCAGCAGAGGGTCCTTCGTCGGGGTAAACATTCAGTACTTC. Protein sequence: CASRGSFVGVNIQYF.

This sequence joins TRBV28 and TRBJ1-1, with D hard to call. The CDR3 is 12 residues long. The V gene's germline CDR1 is MDHEN and CDR2 SYDVKM. V was clipped by 4 bases and J by 5 bases, with 8 bases between them. CDR3 sequence (DNA): TGTGCCAGCAGTTCAGGAAGGACTGAAGCTTTCTTT. This encodes CASSSGRTEAFF.

This clone was seen a single time. The chain employs TRBV19 and TRBJ2-1, with D maybe TRBD1 (6 bases). The CDR3 consists of 14 residues. V lost 5 bases and J 5 bases, leaving 13 bases between the germline ends. The germline V gene has CDR1 LNHDA and CDR2 SQIVND (reference sequence). CDR3 coding DNA: TGTGCCAGTAGTCCCCAAGACAGGAACAATGAGCAGTTCTTC. Translated: CASSPQDRNNEQFF.

CDR3 loop: CSASRLAGSETQYF. CDR3 coding DNA: TGCAGTGCTAGTAGGCTAGCAGGATCGGAGACCCAGTACTTC. The chain uses TRBV20-1 and TRBJ2-5; possible D gene TRBD2, 5 bases. Per the germline V gene, CDR1 is DFQATT and CDR2 is SNEGSKA (reference sequence). The CDR3 has 14 residues. With 3 bases removed from V and 5 bases from J, the gap between germline ends came to 16 bases.

This chain joins TRBV10-2 and TRBJ2-7; D not certain. This CDR3 spans 11 amino acids. Germline CDR1 WSHSY, CDR2 SAAADI. Deletions cut 4 bases from V and 7 bases from J, with 8 bases between. The CDR3 loop is CASSGAWEQYF. CDR3 DNA: TGCGCCAGCAGTGGAGCGTGGGAGCAGTACTTC.

This clone has only one observation. The chain joins TRBV11-3 to TRBJ2-1; possibly TRBD1 for D (6 bases). The V and J ends lost 0 bases and 6 bases respectively, with 15 bases between them. This CDR3 is built from 16 residues. Germline CDR1 is SGHNT and CDR2 is YENEEA. CDR3 protein: CASSLDVGHRTNEQFF. CDR3 nucleotide sequence: TGTGCCAGCAGCTTAGATGTGGGACATAGAACCAATGAGCAGTTCTTC.

The chain carries TRBV14 and TRBJ2-5; 8 bases agree with TRBD2. Trimming at V came to 6 bases and at J to 5 bases, leaving 8 bases not matched to a gene. The CDR3 spans 14 residues. Germline lookup yields CDR1 SGHDN and CDR2 FVKESK. The CDR3: CASRSGGAGETQYF. DNA for the CDR3: TGTGCCAGCAGGTCCGGGGGGGCCGGGGAGACCCAGTACTTC.

This clone was detected only once. The gene calls are TRBV11-2 and TRBJ2-3; D gene ambiguous. The ends were cut back, 1 base at V and 6 bases at J, with 17 bases in the middle. Germline assignment: CDR1 SGHAT and CDR2 FQNNGV. The CDR3 extends over 16 amino acids. The CDR3 DNA sequence: TGTGCCAGCAGCTTAGTACTCCCTCCCAATTCCGATACGCAGTATTTT. This sequence encodes CASSLVLPPNSDTQYF. Based on the CDR3 plus reference TRBV11-2 and TRBJ2-3, the full variable domain is EAGVAQSPRYKIIEKRQSVAFWCNPISGHATLYWYQQILGQGPKLLIQFQNNGVVDDSQLPKDRFSAERLKGVDSTLKIQPAKLEDSAVYLCASSLVLPPNSDTQYFGPGTRLTVL.

The chain's CDR3 is CASSYRGGADTGELFF. CDR3 sequence (DNA): TGTGCCAGCAGCTACCGCGGGGGGGCGGACACCGGGGAGCTGTTTTTT. The chain is built from TRBV7-8 and TRBJ2-2, with 9 bases identical to TRBD2. From germline, CDR1 is SGHVS and CDR2 FQNEAQ. The J segment lost 3 bases and the V segment lost 4 bases, leaving 6 bases of the junction unmatched. The CDR3 is made up of 16 amino acids.